One and the same sample provided the 27 T cell receptor beta chains below, sequenced in a study of blood T cell repertoires in COVID-19. Here immunoSEQ multiplex PCR was the method, and the copy in TCRdb shows in-frame clones only, minus some. The table lists about 380,000 clones, about 87% of them singletons. The source material was PBMCs or T cells enriched from blood (not recorded which). These receptors all come from a man aged 30 to 45 who had recovered from COVID-19.

The V gene is TRBV10-3, the J gene TRBJ1-1, with 7 bases fitting TRBD1. The J segment lost 2 bases and the V segment lost 3 bases, leaving 3 bases of the junction unmatched. CDR1 is ENHRY, CDR2 SYGVKD, per germline. The CDR3 runs to 14 residues. The CDR3 is CAISEGTANTEAFF. In DNA, the CDR3 is TGTGCCATCAGTGAAGGGACAGCAAACACTGAAGCTTTCTTT.

The CDR3 DNA sequence: TGTGCCAGCAGCTTACCTAGACAGGGGAAAGTGAACACTGAAGCTTTCTTT. This sequence encodes CASSLPRQGKVNTEAFF. The chain uses TRBV7-9 and TRBJ1-1; TRBD1 matches 8 bases. J was trimmed by 0 bases and V by 2 bases; bases with no gene match: 8. The CDR3 has 17 residues. Germline-derived CDR1 and CDR2 are SEHNR and FQNEAQ (reference sequence). Full variable domain (missing parts from reference TRBV7-9 and TRBJ1-1): DTGVSQNPRHKITKRGQNVTFRCDPISEHNRLYWYRQTLGQGPEFLTYFQNEAQLEKSRLLSDRFSAERPKGSFSTLEIQRTEQGDSAMYLCASSLPRQGKVNTEAFFGQGTRLTVV.

The CDR3 region has the DNA TGTGCCAGCAGGCGATACAGGACAGGGAGCACAGATACGCAGTATTTT. Translated: CASRRYRTGSTDTQYF. V is TRBV7-9 and J is TRBJ2-3; 8 bases fit TRBD1. The CDR3 sequence is 16 residues long. J was trimmed by 0 bases and V by 6 bases; bases with no gene match: 8. The germline V gene encodes CDR1 SEHNR and CDR2 FQNEAQ (reference sequence).

CDR3 region: CAWSVGGGANEQFF. The CDR3 DNA reads TGTGCCTGGAGTGTGGGAGGGGGGGCCAATGAGCAGTTCTTC. The chain is built from TRBV30 and TRBJ2-1; perhaps TRBD2 as D (7 bases). Looked up from germline, CDR1 is GTSNPN and CDR2 is SVGIG (reference sequence). Trimming removed 0 bases from V and 6 bases from J, with 12 bases in between. The CDR3 is 14 residues long.

The J gene is TRBJ1-5, the V gene TRBV6-2 or TRBV6-3; weak D call: TRBD1 (5 bases). The CDR3 length is 13 residues. Trimming took 2 bases from V and 5 from J, leaving 7 bases between them. Looked up from germline, CDR1 is MNHEY and CDR2 is SVGEGT. The CDR3 bases are TGTGCCAGCAGTTACGGGGGGTATCAGCCCCAGCATTTT. The encoded protein is CASSYGGYQPQHF.

The rearrangement joins TRBV10-3 to TRBJ1-5, with D possibly matching TRBD1 (6 bases). The CDR3 contains 12 residues. The ends were cut back, 5 bases at V and 9 bases at J, with 11 bases in the middle. Germline values: CDR1 ENHRY, CDR2 SYGVKD. DNA for the CDR3: TGTGCCATCAGTCCAGGGGATAGGCCCCAGCATTTT. Residues: CAISPGDRPQHF.

The J gene is TRBJ1-6, the V gene TRBV13; possibly TRBD1 for D (6 bases). Germline V gene data show CDR1 as PRHDT and CDR2 as FYEKMQ (reference sequence). This CDR3 is built from 14 residues. V was cut by 8 bases and J by 8 bases, with 16 bases left in between. The CDR3 nucleotides read TGTGCCAGCCGCAACAGGGCGAGGGATTCACCCCTCCACTTT. It encodes CASRNRARDSPLHF.

The chain couples TRBV10-3 to TRBJ2-3; 11 bases align to TRBD2. V was pared by 6 bases and J by 4 bases, with 12 bases of the junction left unmatched. Per germline, CDR1 ENHRY and CDR2 SYGVKD. CDR3 length equals 17 residues. This CDR3 reads CAISDTVAGGPSDTQYF. The CDR3 DNA sequence: TGTGCCATCAGCGATACAGTAGCGGGGGGGCCCTCAGATACGCAGTATTTT.

This clone occurred many times. The chain recombines TRBV6-1 with TRBJ1-1; 8 nucleotides line up with TRBD1. Germline loops: CDR1 MNHNS, CDR2 SASEGT. The length of the CDR3 is 15 residues. Trimming cost V 2 bases and J 1 base; bases outside gene matches: 3. CDR3 DNA sequence: TGTGCCAGCAGTGAATCGGGACAGGCGAACACTGAAGCTTTCTTT. It is translated as CASSESGQANTEAFF.

This clone was recorded only once. The V call is TRBV27, the J call TRBJ2-7; D perhaps matches TRBD1 (6 bases). The CDR3 runs to 15 residues. Trimming removed 6 bases at V and 3 bases at J, with 18 bases between. Germline loops: CDR1 MNHEY, CDR2 SMNVEV (reference sequence). This CDR3 reads CASSLSGVGFYEQYF. CDR3 nucleotides: TGTGCCAGCAGCCTATCAGGGGTCGGTTTCTACGAGCAGTACTTC.

This chain links TRBV6-6 with TRBJ2-5, with 8 nucleotides matching TRBD1. CDR3 length: 17 residues. V was pared by 5 bases and J by 2 bases, with 13 bases of the junction left unmatched. In germline, CDR1 is MNHNY, CDR2 SVGAGI (reference sequence). CDR3 sequence: CASSHIAFGQGQETQYF. CDR3 sequence (DNA): TGTGCCAGCAGTCACATAGCATTCGGACAGGGTCAAGAGACCCAGTACTTC.

The rearrangement uses TRBV2 and TRBJ1-3; D not resolved. This CDR3 has 14 residues. Between the trimmed V and J ends, which lost 4 bases and 0 bases, there was a span of 7 bases. Germline V gene sequence: CDR1 SNHLY, CDR2 FYNNEI. The CDR3 nucleotides read TGTGCCAGCAGTGTCCAGAACTCTGGAAACACCATATATTTT. It yields the protein CASSVQNSGNTIYF.

A single count supports this clone. The chain carries TRBV3-1 (or the pseudogene TRBV3-2) and TRBJ1-2; tentatively, D is TRBD1 (5 bases). The CDR3 covers 14 residues. CDR1 LGHDT and CDR2 YNNKEL come from the germline V gene (reference sequence). V lost 1 base and J 4 bases, leaving 10 bases between the germline ends. CDR3: CASSQGGASYGYTF. The CDR3 DNA reads as TGTGCCAGCAGCCAAGGGGGCGCGAGCTATGGCTACACCTTC.

V and J are TRBV18 and TRBJ2-3; D perhaps matches TRBD1 (6 bases). The V gene lost 5 bases and the J gene lost 4 bases, with 22 bases spanning the gap. From germline, CDR1 is KGHSH and CDR2 LQKENI. This CDR3 is 17 amino acids long. In DNA, the CDR3 is TGTGCCAGCTCAGGGCCGAACAGGGTCTCGGAGCCAGATACGCAGTATTTT. Translated: CASSGPNRVSEPDTQYF.

This chain connects TRBV5-8 to TRBJ1-2; D perhaps matches TRBD1 (6 bases). The CDR3 runs 13 residues. Trimming cost V 10 bases and J 6 bases, with 19 bases left between them. Germline CDR1 reads SGHTS; CDR2 reads YDEGEE. The CDR3 DNA is TGTGCCGGTAACAGGGTAAAGGTGGATGGCTACACCTTC. Protein sequence: CAGNRVKVDGYTF.

The rearrangement links TRBV27 to TRBJ1-2, with D possibly being TRBD1 (5 bases). The CDR3 is 16 residues long. Germline V lookup: CDR1 MNHEY, CDR2 SMNVEV (reference sequence). Trimming left V 6 bases short and J 1 base short, with 18 bases between. The CDR3 DNA follows: TGTGCCAGCAGGGGGCCGATAGCAGAGAGTAACTATGGCTACACCTTC. Translated, it gives CASRGPIAESNYGYTF.

The CDR3 sequence is CASSVYKVEADTQYF. The CDR3 bases are TGTGCCAGCAGTGTTTACAAGGTAGAGGCAGATACGCAGTATTTT. The V call is TRBV2, the J call TRBJ2-3; D call uncertain. The germline gives CDR1 SNHLY, CDR2 FYNNEI. Between the trimmed V and J ends, which lost 4 bases and 4 bases, there was a span of 15 bases. The CDR3 covers 15 residues. The whole variable domain, remainder taken from reference TRBV2 and TRBJ2-3, is EPEVTQTPSHQVTQMGQEVILRCVPISNHLYFYWYRQILGQKVEFLVSFYNNEISEKSEIFDDQFSVERPDGSNFTLKIRSTKLEDSAMYFCASSVYKVEADTQYFGPGTRLTVL.

The chain joins TRBV10-3 to TRBJ1-1; D perhaps matches TRBD1 (5 bases). CDR1 is ENHRY and CDR2 is SYGVKD in the germline V gene. Deletions cut 5 bases from V and 5 bases from J, with 24 bases between. The CDR3 sequence is 17 residues long. The CDR3 spells CAISPDLPAGPGTEAFF. DNA for the CDR3: TGTGCCATCAGTCCAGACCTGCCAGCGGGGCCCGGGACTGAAGCTTTCTTT.

Note on this clone: This sample includes further DNA sequences coding for the same CDR3. This chain links TRBV6-5 with TRBJ1-6, with TRBD1 identical over 7 bases. The CDR3 totals 13 residues. Germline CDR1 reads MNHEY; CDR2 reads SVGAGI. V lost 5 bases and J lost 9; bases outside the gene matches: 4. Here the CDR3 reads CASSPTGVSPLHF. The DNA of the CDR3 is TGTGCCAGCAGTCCAACAGGGGTTTCACCCCTCCACTTT.

The chain uses TRBV7-2 and TRBJ1-1; D perhaps matches TRBD1 (5 bases). Germline V lookup: CDR1 SGHTA, CDR2 FQGNSA. The V and J ends lost 4 bases and 0 bases respectively, with 9 bases between them. The CDR3 sequence is 14 residues long. The CDR3 coding sequence is TGTGCCAGCAGCTCCAGGGTGCTGAACACTGAAGCTTTCTTT. Its protein is CASSSRVLNTEAFF.

This clone was seen only once. V and J are TRBV6-2 or TRBV6-3 and TRBJ1-2; 12 nucleotides match TRBD1. This CDR3 region has 17 residues. Per the germline V gene, CDR1 is MNHEY and CDR2 is SVGEGT. J was trimmed by 7 bases and V by 5 bases; bases with no gene match: 14. The CDR3 loop reads CASSISPGTGGESGYTF. The CDR3 DNA reads as TGTGCCAGCAGTATTTCCCCCGGGACAGGGGGCGAGAGTGGCTACACCTTC.

This chain joins TRBV25-1 and TRBJ1-5, with D uncertain. CDR3 length equals 12 residues. Trimming took off 2 bases at V and 6 bases at J, with 5 bases between the two ends. Germline CDR1 and CDR2: MGHDK and SYGVNS. This CDR3 is CASSEPGQPQHF. CDR3 nucleotide sequence: TGTGCCAGCAGTGAACCGGGTCAGCCCCAGCATTTT.

V and J are TRBV4-1 and TRBJ2-3; 7 bases align to TRBD1. The CDR3 is 16 amino acids. With 8 bases clipped from V and 2 bases from J, the junction kept 13 bases outside the gene matches. CDR1 and CDR2 from the germline V gene are MGHRA and YSYEKL. The CDR3 DNA reads TGCGCCAGCCAAGCCCCCGGACAGGCGGCCACAGATACGCAGTATTTT. Its protein product is CASQAPGQAATDTQYF.

V and J are TRBV12-5 and TRBJ1-5; TRBD1 matches 9 bases. Germline values: CDR1 LGHNT, CDR2 FRNRAP. Trimming at V came to 2 bases and at J to 6 bases, leaving 5 bases not matched to a gene. The CDR3 contains 15 residues. The CDR3 protein is CASGLQTGGGQPQHF. As DNA, the CDR3 is TGTGCTAGTGGTTTGCAAACAGGGGGCGGTCAGCCCCAGCATTTT.

The sample holds one count of this clone. The V call is TRBV18, the J call TRBJ1-1; 8 bases match TRBD1. Per germline, CDR1 KGHSH and CDR2 LQKENI. With 6 bases clipped from V and 8 bases from J, the junction kept 11 bases outside the gene matches. This CDR3 comprises 14 residues. The CDR3 here is CASSPGQGSWEAFF. The CDR3, as DNA: TGTGCCAGCTCCCCTGGACAGGGTTCCTGGGAAGCTTTCTTT.

J is TRBJ1-3 and V is TRBV6-5; the D is unclear. Germline V CDR1 and CDR2: MNHEY, SVGAGI. V lost 5 bases and J lost 4, with 15 bases in between. The CDR3 length is 15 residues. In DNA, the CDR3 is TGTGCCAGCAGTACCCGGTCGGCCGGGGGAAACACCATATATTTT. Amino acids: CASSTRSAGGNTIYF.

The chain combines TRBV5-8 with TRBJ1-2; 9 bases agree with TRBD1. Germline V gives CDR1 SGHTS, CDR2 YDEGEE. This CDR3 comprises 14 residues. Trimming took 4 bases from V and 8 from J; bases not matched to a gene: 9. The CDR3: CASSPGTGINGYTF. The DNA of the CDR3 is TGTGCCAGCAGCCCCGGGACAGGGATTAACGGCTACACCTTC. The whole variable domain, remainder taken from reference TRBV5-8 and TRBJ1-2, is EAGVTQSPTHLIKTRGQQATLRCSPISGHTSVYWYQQALGLGLQFLLWYDEGEERNRGNFPPRFSGRQFPNYSSELNVNALELEDSALYLCASSPGTGINGYTFGSGTRLTVV.